This is a list of T cell receptor beta chains from one sample in a study of blood T cell repertoires in COVID-19. Repertoires were generated with immunoSEQ multiplex PCR, while TCRdb's copy carries only in-frame clones and drops some. The profile shows 150,000 to 200,000 clones, roughly 88% of them singletons. The sequenced sample consisted of peripheral blood. The receptors derive from a woman aged 25 to 45 with acute or convalescent COVID-19. The CDR3 runs from the conserved cysteine through the conserved F or W. A D gene is named only where the DNA matches it firmly. Where a row states a size, it is once, few, many or the class of an expanded clone; other rows omit it.

DNA,CDR3,V,size,J,D
TGTGCCAGCAGTAGCGGGACAGGGGGACAGCCCCAGCATTTT,CASSSGTGGQPQHF,TRBV6-5,-,TRBJ1-5,TRBD1
TGCGCCAGCAGCCAAGTCCTTTCCCAGGGAAACCACGAGCAGTACTTC,CASSQVLSQGNHEQYF,TRBV4-1,few,TRBJ2-7,-
TGCAGCGTCACCAGGGGCGCTTTGGAAAAACTGTTTTTT,CSVTRGALEKLFF,TRBV29-1,-,TRBJ1-4,-
TGCGCCAGCAGCTTGGAAGAGGGTAGCGGGGTCGGGGAGACCCAGTACTTC,CASSLEEGSGVGETQYF,TRBV5-1,-,TRBJ2-5,TRBD2
TGTGCCAGCAGCTTAGCCCTAGGGGGCGCTGGGACCTTC,CASSLALGGAGTF,TRBV7-8,-,TRBJ1-2,TRBD1
TGTGCCAGCAGCTTCGGACTCCTCAGCACAGATACGCAGTATTTT,CASSFGLLSTDTQYF,TRBV5-6,-,TRBJ2-3,-
TGTGCCAGCAGCTGGAGCCGGGGGAATTCACCCCTCCACTTT,CASSWSRGNSPLHF,TRBV7-8,-,TRBJ1-6,-
TGTGCCAGCACCACCACAGGGTTTAGTGGGGAGACCCAGTACTTC,CASTTTGFSGETQYF,TRBV28,-,TRBJ2-5,-
TGTGCCAGCAGCTTGGCCCCGGGACAGGAAGAAGCTTTCTTT,CASSLAPGQEEAFF,TRBV11-3,-,TRBJ1-1,TRBD1
TGTGCCTGGAGTATAGCTTTCGGAAACACCATATATTTT,CAWSIAFGNTIYF,TRBV30,-,TRBJ1-3,-
TGTGCCAGCAGCCGCCTGAGAGATACGCAGTATTTT,CASSRLRDTQYF,TRBV7-9,-,TRBJ2-3,-
TGTGCCAGTAGTAGGACAGGGGGCCCCTCGGGGGGGGCCAACGTCCTGACTTTC,CASSRTGGPSGGANVLTF,TRBV19,-,TRBJ2-6,TRBD1
TGTGCCAGCAGTTTATCCGGGATCCAAGAGACCCAGTACTTC,CASSLSGIQETQYF,TRBV28,-,TRBJ2-5,-
TGTGCCAGCCAACAGGGGACCTCTGAAGCTTTCTTT,CASQQGTSEAFF,TRBV28,-,TRBJ1-1,TRBD1
TGTGCCACCAGTGCATCCCGCAGTTGGTTCTTC,CATSASRSWFF,TRBV24-1,-,TRBJ2-1,-
TGCAGCGCCATTACAGAGAGAGAAGCTTTCTTT,CSAITEREAFF,TRBV29-1,-,TRBJ1-1,-
TGTGCCAGCAGCGTCCCACCGACGGGGGGCTCGCGGGAGCTGTTTTTT,CASSVPPTGGSRELFF,TRBV9,-,TRBJ2-2,-
TGTGCCACCCTTGAAGGGGGAATCTACGAGCAGTACTTC,CATLEGGIYEQYF,TRBV6-6,-,TRBJ2-7,-
TGTGCCAGCAGCCCAACGGGGGGGTTTGGCTACACCTTC,CASSPTGGFGYTF,TRBV7-9,-,TRBJ1-2,-
TGTGCCAGCAGCCAAGATCTGCAGGGAACAACTAATGAAAAACTGTTTTTT,CASSQDLQGTTNEKLFF,TRBV4-2,-,TRBJ1-4,-
TGTGCCAGCAAGAGAGACGGGAATTCACCCCTCCACTTT,CASKRDGNSPLHF,TRBV9,-,TRBJ1-6,-
TGTGCCAGCAGCACTTCCGGACTAGCGGGAGTAAGGTACGAGCAGTACTTC,CASSTSGLAGVRYEQYF,TRBV7-2,once,TRBJ2-7,TRBD2
TGTGCCAGCATTAGGACAGGGAAGCTGCGGTCGAGCAATCAGCCCCAGCATTTT,CASIRTGKLRSSNQPQHF,TRBV28,-,TRBJ1-5,TRBD1
TGTGCCAGCAGCCCCCGCACAAGAGGACTCTCTGAGCAGTTCTTC,CASSPRTRGLSEQFF,TRBV3-1/TRBV3-2,-,TRBJ2-1,-
TGCGCCAGCAGGCGGGGGACGCAGTATTTT,CASRRGTQYF,TRBV10-2,-,TRBJ2-3,TRBD2
TGTGCCAGCAGTGGCCCGGGACAGGGGATTGGCGAGCAGTACTTC,CASSGPGQGIGEQYF,TRBV28,-,TRBJ2-7,TRBD1
TGCGCCAGCAGCTTCGGTGGAGACGCTGGCTACACCTTC,CASSFGGDAGYTF,TRBV5-1,once,TRBJ1-2,-
TGTGCCAGCACCTTGCGGGCAGTCTCTGGGGCCAACGTCCTGACTTTC,CASTLRAVSGANVLTF,TRBV27,-,TRBJ2-6,-
TGTGCCAGAACGGACCGGGACAGAGGGGCAGATACGCAGTATTTT,CARTDRDRGADTQYF,TRBV6-5,-,TRBJ2-3,TRBD1
TGTGCCAGCAGTTTATCAGGGACTGTGAACGAGCAGTACTTC,CASSLSGTVNEQYF,TRBV27,-,TRBJ2-7,-
TGTGCCAGTAGTATAAGAGGTTCTTATTCTTACGAGCAGTACTTC,CASSIRGSYSYEQYF,TRBV19,few,TRBJ2-7,-
TGTGCCAGTAGTATCGCAGGGATTGGCTACACCTTC,CASSIAGIGYTF,TRBV19,once,TRBJ1-2,-
TGTGCCAGCAGCTCCGGGGAAGGTCAGCCCCAGCATTTT,CASSSGEGQPQHF,TRBV11-3,-,TRBJ1-5,-
TGTGCCACCAGTGATTTGAATGTCCCCACAGGGCCCTTT,CATSDLNVPTGPF,TRBV24-1,-,TRBJ1-6,-
TGTGCCCTCATAGGGGGGGAGTATCCCCAGCATTTT,CALIGGEYPQHF,TRBV21-1,-,TRBJ1-5,-
TGTGCCAGCAGCCACCGACTAGATACGCAGTATTTT,CASSHRLDTQYF,TRBV12-3/TRBV12-4,few,TRBJ2-3,-
TGTGCCAGCAGCGGGGGACAGGGATTAGCTGGAAACACCATATATTTT,CASSGGQGLAGNTIYF,TRBV11-2,-,TRBJ1-3,TRBD1
TGTGCCAGCAGTTTAAGAGTTAGGACAGGGAGTTACAATGAGCAGTTCTTC,CASSLRVRTGSYNEQFF,TRBV28,few,TRBJ2-1,TRBD1
TGTGCCAGCAGTTACCCCACAGGGGGCGACAGTGAAAAACTGTTTTTT,CASSYPTGGDSEKLFF,TRBV6-2/TRBV6-3,-,TRBJ1-4,TRBD1
TGTGCCAGCAGTTACTCGAGGGATCAGCCCCAGCATTTT,CASSYSRDQPQHF,TRBV6-6,few,TRBJ1-5,-
TGTGCCAGCAGCCGTCAGGGTGGAAGCTCCTACAATGAGCAGTTCTTC,CASSRQGGSSYNEQFF,TRBV5-4,-,TRBJ2-1,-
TGTGCCAGCAGTTACGGAGGACAGGCCTTCTCTGGGGCCAACGTCCTGACTTTC,CASSYGGQAFSGANVLTF,TRBV6-2/TRBV6-3,-,TRBJ2-6,TRBD1
TGTGCCAGCCAAGACAGGGTGGCCACAGATACGCAGTATTTT,CASQDRVATDTQYF,TRBV2,-,TRBJ2-3,TRBD1
TGTGCCAGCAGCCAACTCGGACAGGGTGAAGCTTTCTTT,CASSQLGQGEAFF,TRBV3-1/TRBV3-2,-,TRBJ1-1,TRBD1
TGTGCCAGCAGTGACTTAATTGGGGAGTCCCTACAAAACATTCAGTACTTC,CASSDLIGESLQNIQYF,TRBV6-4,-,TRBJ2-4,-
TGTGCCAGCAGCTTACTCGTATTGAACACTGAAGCTTTCTTT,CASSLLVLNTEAFF,TRBV7-8,-,TRBJ1-1,-
TGCGCCAGCAGCCCCCCAGGCCACGAGCAGTACTTC,CASSPPGHEQYF,TRBV5-1,once,TRBJ2-7,-
TGTGCCACCGTACAGGGATCTTCGGAGACCCAGTACTTC,CATVQGSSETQYF,TRBV14,few,TRBJ2-5,-
TGTGCCAGCAGCCAAACGGGAGAGACCCAGTACTTC,CASSQTGETQYF,TRBV3-1/TRBV3-2,-,TRBJ2-5,-
TGTGCCAGCAGCTTGGGAGGGGGCAACTATGGCTACACCTTC,CASSLGGGNYGYTF,TRBV5-5,-,TRBJ1-2,TRBD1
TGTGCCAGCCACGGACAGTCCTATCAGCCCCAGCATTTT,CASHGQSYQPQHF,TRBV6-5,-,TRBJ1-5,-
TGTGCCAGCAGTCTCCCCAAGGTGGCGGGAATGCGCAAAGAGACCCAGTACTTC,CASSLPKVAGMRKETQYF,TRBV28,-,TRBJ2-5,-
TGCAGTGCTAGAGGACAAGATACGCAGTATTTT,CSARGQDTQYF,TRBV20-1,-,TRBJ2-3,-
TGTGCCAGTAGTCTCGGACGGACTAGCTACGAGCAGTACTTC,CASSLGRTSYEQYF,TRBV19,-,TRBJ2-7,TRBD2
TGTGCCTGGAGTCTAAGATGGGGACAGGGATATTACGAGCAGTACTTC,CAWSLRWGQGYYEQYF,TRBV30,-,TRBJ2-7,TRBD1
TGTGCCAGCAGTATCCGGAGGACCTCAGATACGCAGTATTTT,CASSIRRTSDTQYF,TRBV27,-,TRBJ2-3,-
TGCGCCAGCAGCAGGACCCTAGCTTATGGCTACACCTTC,CASSRTLAYGYTF,TRBV5-1,-,TRBJ1-2,-
TGCAGCGTTGAAGGTCTGACGGGGGAGACCCAGTACTTC,CSVEGLTGETQYF,TRBV29-1,-,TRBJ2-5,-
TGTGCCAGCTCCGGGACTAGCGTATATGAGCAGTTCTTC,CASSGTSVYEQFF,TRBV25-1,-,TRBJ2-1,TRBD2